The 12 T cell receptor beta chains below all came from one sample that was sequenced in a study of shared clonotypes between healthy human individuals. Repertoires were generated with immunoSEQ multiplex PCR, while TCRdb's copy carries only in-frame clones and drops some. The sample has approximately 1.1 million clones, around three quarters seen once. Sequenced sample: memory CD4+ T cells from PBMCs. The subset was: CD45RA-negative fraction. The receptors shown here come from a man aged 18 to 29 in good health. Some clones in this sample may be carry-over from other donors' samples.

Only a few counts were recorded for this clone. This rearrangement joins TRBV5-8 to TRBJ2-1; the D gene is possibly TRBD2 (6 bases). The length of the CDR3 is 15 residues. V gave up 4 bases and J gave up 0 bases, with 11 bases separating them. Germline lookup yields CDR1 SGHTS and CDR2 YDEGEE. DNA of the CDR3: TGTGCCAGCAGCCGGGGACTTGTCTCCTACAATGAGCAGTTCTTC. It codes for CASSRGLVSYNEQFF.

As for this clone: Other DNA sequences of this sample code for an identical CDR3. This chain joins TRBV9 and TRBJ1-5; no reliable D call. V was pared by 2 bases and J by 2 bases, with 2 bases between. The CDR3 has 12 amino acids. The germline gives CDR1 SGDLS, CDR2 YYNGEE. The CDR3 DNA reads as TGTGCCAGCAGCGTTGGCAATCAGCCCCAGCATTTT. Its translation is CASSVGNQPQHF.

The chain is built from TRBV7-9 and TRBJ1-1, with D perhaps TRBD1 (6 bases). The CDR3 has 15 amino acids. Per germline, CDR1 SEHNR and CDR2 FQNEAQ (reference sequence). Trimming shortened V by 3 bases and J by 3 bases, and 14 bases separated the two germline ends. This chain's CDR3 is CASSFEGVMDTEAFF. DNA for the CDR3: TGTGCCAGCAGCTTCGAGGGGGTAATGGACACTGAAGCTTTCTTT.

As to this clone: Other DNA sequences in the sample encode the same CDR3. The V and J genes are TRBV5-1 and TRBJ1-5; tentative D call: TRBD1 (5 bases). This CDR3 contains 14 residues. The germline V gene encodes CDR1 SGHRS and CDR2 YFSETQ. The V gene lost 0 bases and the J gene lost 6 bases, with 10 bases spanning the gap. CDR3 in DNA: TGCGCCAGCAGCTTGGCGGGACCAGGTCAGCCCCAGCATTTT. Translating it yields CASSLAGPGQPQHF.

CDR3 sequence reads: CASSPRDSSYEQYF. CDR3 bases: TGTGCCAGCAGTCCAAGGGACTCCTCCTACGAGCAGTACTTC. The V and J genes are TRBV6-1 and TRBJ2-7; D might be TRBD2 (6 bases). Trimming left V 5 bases short and J 0 bases short, with 11 bases between. This CDR3 comprises 14 residues. Germline CDR1 MNHNS, CDR2 SASEGT.

This clone came up many times. Distinct nucleotide sequences in the sample also encode this CDR3. The chain couples TRBV6-1 to TRBJ2-7; D is undetermined. The CDR3 has 11 amino acids. The V gene's germline CDR1 is MNHNS and CDR2 SASEGT. V shed 3 bases and J shed 2 bases, with 2 bases lying between them. CDR3: CASSDTYEQYF. CDR3 DNA: TGTGCCAGCAGTGACACCTACGAGCAGTACTTC.

The CDR3 sequence: CASSSTPAEQFF. CDR3 sequence (DNA): TGTGCCAGCAGCTCAACGCCAGCAGAGCAGTTCTTC. The chain is built from TRBV7-3 and TRBJ2-1; D call uncertain. The V gene's germline CDR1 is SGHTA and CDR2 FQGTGA. The V end was cut by 4 bases, the J end by 10 bases, with 11 bases between. The CDR3 totals 12 residues.

The rearrangement uses TRBV9 and TRBJ2-1, with 7 nucleotides matching TRBD1. The CDR3 has 13 amino acids. The ends lost 4 bases at V and 6 bases at J; junction bases unmatched: 4. The germline V gene has CDR1 SGDLS and CDR2 YYNGEE. The CDR3 coding sequence is TGTGCCAGCAGCAGACAGGGATCCAATGAGCAGTTCTTC. It encodes CASSRQGSNEQFF.

The chain has TRBV5-1 and TRBJ2-7; 11 nucleotides align to TRBD1. This CDR3 comprises 14 residues. The germline V gene has CDR1 SGHRS and CDR2 YFSETQ. Trimming at V came to 7 bases and at J to 5 bases, leaving 8 bases not matched to a gene. In DNA, the CDR3 is TGCGCCAGCTCCGCCGGGACAGGGGGGAACGAGCAGTACTTC. It specifies CASSAGTGGNEQYF.

The V gene is TRBV5-8, the J gene TRBJ2-1; 8 bases map to TRBD2. CDR3 size: 17 residues. The V and J ends lost 4 bases and 3 bases, in that order; junction bases with no gene match: 12. Germline V CDR1 and CDR2: SGHTS, YDEGEE. CDR3 residues: CASSPTGGTAGYNEQFF. Written as DNA, the CDR3 is TGTGCCAGCAGCCCCACGGGGGGGACCGCCGGCTACAATGAGCAGTTCTTC.

This clone was seen only once. This sequence joins TRBV28 and TRBJ2-1; TRBD2 matches 8 bases. The V and J ends lost 4 bases and 4 bases, in that order; junction bases with no gene match: 15. Germline V gene data show CDR1 as MDHEN and CDR2 as SYDVKM. This CDR3 contains 18 residues. CDR3 in DNA: TGTGCCAGCAGTTCCCAACCGGGCCGGGAGGGTCGATACAATGAGCAGTTCTTC. This codes for CASSSQPGREGRYNEQFF. Supplemented by reference TRBV28 and TRBJ2-1, the full variable domain reads DVKVTQSSRYLVKRTGEKVFLECVQDMDHENMFWYRQDPGLGLRLIYFSYDVKMKEKGDIPEGYSVSREKKERFSLILESASTNQTSMYLCASSSQPGREGRYNEQFFGPGTRLTVL.

Details on this clone: The same CDR3 can be traced to other DNA sequences in this sample. The rearrangement links TRBV19 to TRBJ2-5; D is unclear. The CDR3 covers 12 residues. V was trimmed by 1 base and J by 4 bases, leaving 4 bases between them. Germline V gene sequence: CDR1 LNHDA, CDR2 SQIVND (reference sequence). CDR3 DNA: TGTGCCAGTAGTATAGCGGGAGAGACCCAGTACTTC. This gives the protein CASSIAGETQYF.